This T cell receptor beta chain was found in a study of OX40 agonist ivuxolimab in advanced cancers. Overall study: Patients were infused with ivuxolimab every 2 weeks at 0.01 to 10 mg/kg. Overall study findings and caveats: Partly responding patients at 0.1-3.0 mg/kg showed some of the smallest clonal expansion.

About this clone itself: Its specificity is unknown.

Profiled with immunoSEQ multiplex PCR; TCRdb holds only in-frame clones, not every one. The repertoire holds fewer than 120,000 clones, with around nine tenths as singletons. The germline V gene encodes CDR1 SEHNR and CDR2 FQNEAQ (reference sequence). This CDR3 comprises 14 residues. V shed 8 bases and J shed 4 bases, with 15 bases lying between them. The chain employs TRBV7-9 and TRBJ2-1, with D perhaps being TRBD1 or TRBD2 (6 bases each). The source of this sequence is an adult with an advanced solid tumor such as melanoma, head and neck, liver or kidney cancer. Specimen: CD4+ or CD8+ T cells sorted from blood, collected in a trial of the OX40 agonist ivuxolimab. The CDR3 coding sequence is TGTGCCAGCCGCCCGGGGGCCCTTTACAATGAGCAGTTCTTC. Its protein is CASRPGALYNEQFF.